This T cell receptor beta chain was sequenced in a study of molecular identifiers for immune sequencing clone quantification (dated by TCRdb to between 2018 and 2020). Some background on the complete study: For a replicate experiment, the RNA from either 20,000 or 100,000 naive CD8 T cells was divided into five aliquots, and four of those aliquots went on to sequencing. The study was a methods study using CD8 T cells to benchmark molecular-identifier clustering-based TCR repertoire sequencing (MIDCIRS) and TCR RNA copy counting.

The trim is 3 bases for V and 1 base for J, with a gap of 13 bases between the germline ends. The cysteine opens and the phenylalanine closes a CDR3 of 14 amino acids. Of all the DNA, just the CDR3 is kept, 42 bases in frame from base 1. The germline V gene encodes CDR1 DFQATT and CDR2 SNEGSKA (reference sequence). This clonotype was seen more than once but under ten times. Its recognized antigen is unknown. Base qualities are not at hand, and no much larger clone is one base apart. Library preparation used PCR. Sequenced using a NextSeq 500. Bulk TCR libraries were prepared as previously described, using TCR primers listed in Table S5. Total RNA was purified with the Qiagen AllPrep DNA/RNA kit. Before any analysis, reads coming from multiple sequencing runs of the same library were combined into one pool. Per the source publication's procedure: Reads were retained only if their TCR constant sequence matched exactly, and those retained reads were trimmed to 150 nt and grouped according to their 12-nt molecular barcodes. Reads within each barcode group were sub-clustered using a 15% Levenshtein threshold, and quality-weighted consensus sequences were constructed for each RNA molecule. Non-functional sequences were filtered out, along with any lower-count sequence sitting one edit away from another sequence. Barcode sub-clusters with fewer than 20% of the maximum read count were removed, based on fitting two negative binomial distributions. The public sequencing data were trimmed at Q25 with fastp and processed into clonotypes with MiXCR by TCRdb, which kept only in-frame beta chains. Rows with one shared CDR3 protein collapse into an entry with the most common genes and DNA. TCRdb's processing, not the authors', yielded these V and J calls. The sample table contains about half a million distinct CDR3 sequences; only one count was recorded for about 26% of them. The ten largest make up around 0.78% of the sample.

Libraries of naive CD8 T cells were built from around 20,000 to 990,000 sorted cells, with 10%, 30% or 50% of the purified RNA used. Naive CD8 T cells, defined as CD8+CD4-CCR7+CD45RA+, were FACS-sorted into RLT Plus buffer on a BD FACSAria II. To test detection sensitivity, Jurkat RNA equivalent to about ten TCR copies was spiked into samples of roughly 20,000-1,100,000 naive CD8 T cells. CD8 T cells were enriched with RosetteSep CD8+ T Cell Enrichment Cocktail and Ficoll-Paque, followed by ACK red cell lysis. On the study overall, not on this receptor specifically: When barcode sub-clustering was left out, chimeric consensus sequences inflated TCR diversity, with chimeras reaching as high as 47%. In CMV-specific effector cells, clones with more than 20 RNA copies contained over 99% of molecules, whereas in naive cells such clones contained under 1% of molecules. Spiked-in Jurkat TCR RNA (10 copies' worth), which is not part of the donor repertoire, was contained in the naive libraries. Modeling gave about 3.2 recovered TCR RNA copies per cell versus around 10 by digital PCR, implying about 30% capture efficiency. Spiked-in Jurkat TCR RNA equal to a single cell's worth was reported to be detectable even within 1,200,000 naive CD8 T cells. Highly expanded clone sizes could be underestimated if identical TCR molecules share a barcode.

The sample consisted of naive CD8+ T cells from blood, with Jurkat cell RNA spiked in. The meaning of the sample's cell subset or site label: FACS-sorted CD8+CD4-CCR7+CD45RA+ naive T cells. This sequence originates from a human donor in good health. Some libraries in this study had Jurkat cell RNA spiked in. The chain couples TRBV20-1 to TRBJ2-7, with the D segment identity uncertain. The DNA is as follows: TGCAGTGCTAGCGCAGCCCGAGATTCCTACGAGCAGTACTTC. This is translated as CSASAARDSYEQYF.